The present entry profiles one TCR beta chain with its context. Its target is not known. These data originate in a study of cytotoxic CD8 clonotypes in ibrutinib-treated CLL. Findings and limits, study-wide: Public clonotypes, found uncommonly, either contracted or stayed stable on treatment. Clonality was elevated at ibrutinib response and had returned toward baseline at progression.

Only in-frame clones appear in the TCRdb table, and some are missing; sequencing was by immunoSEQ multiplex PCR. The data hold around 330,000 clones, with 60% to 80% observed a single time. The sequence came from a human donor with chronic lymphocytic leukemia. The sequenced sample was PBMCs, obtained after 36 months of ibrutinib treatment.

The CDR3 is CASSLEPVGYGYTF. CDR3 DNA sequence: TGCGCCAGCAGCTTGGAACCGGTCGGCTATGGCTACACCTTC. This chain joins TRBV5-1 and TRBJ1-2, with D uncertain. Germline CDR1 reads SGHRS; CDR2 reads YFSETQ. Trimming removed 0 bases from V and 4 bases from J, with 10 bases in between. The CDR3 covers 14 residues.